These 12 T cell receptor beta chains share one sample of origin, sequenced in a study of T cells in Graves' hyperthyroidism and ophthalmopathy. TCR beta CDR3 region amplification was performed from RNA transcripts. The HTBI primer set drove a first-round RT-PCR of the TCR CDR3. One entry per CDR3 protein results from TCRdb running MiXCR on the multiplex PCR reads. The sample yields more than 500,000 distinct CDR3 sequences, 14% to 15% seen once. The material sequenced was blood. All receptors derive from a middle-aged woman with Graves' ophthalmopathy.

The chain links TRBV7-2 to TRBJ2-7; D not certain. The CDR3 covers 14 residues. Germline CDR1 and CDR2: SGHTA and FQGNSA. V was pared by 5 bases and J by 0 bases, with 11 bases between. The CDR3 loop is CASSPPSASYEQYF. CDR3 DNA: TGTGCCAGCAGCCCCCCCTCGGCCTCCTACGAGCAGTACTTC.

This clonotype was found many times. The CDR3 sequence: CASSEGEVGELFF. In DNA, the CDR3 is TGTGCCAGCAGTGAGGGCGAGGTCGGGGAGCTGTTTTTT. The chain recombines TRBV25-1 with TRBJ2-2; D is unresolved. CDR1 and CDR2 from the germline V gene are MGHDK and SYGVNS. The CDR3 has 13 amino acids. Trimming cost V 3 bases and J 7 bases, with 9 bases left between them.

This clonotype was recorded at least ten times. The chain recombines TRBV6-1 with TRBJ1-2; D possibly corresponds to TRBD1 (5 bases). Germline assignment: CDR1 MNHNS and CDR2 SASEGT. V was shortened by 6 bases and J by 3 bases, with 8 bases between the two germline ends. The CDR3 consists of 12 residues. CDR3 nucleotides: TGTGCCAGCAGAGACAGTGACTATGGCTACACCTTC. Residues: CASRDSDYGYTF.

This clonotype appeared many times. The chain joins TRBV5-1 to TRBJ2-5, with 7 bases that match TRBD1. The germline gives CDR1 SGHRS, CDR2 YFSETQ. The V segment lost 5 bases and the J segment 2 bases; nucleotides outside the gene matches: 9. This CDR3 has 15 amino acids. CDR3 DNA sequence: TGCGCCAGCAGACAAAGGACAGGAGGACAAGAGACCCAGTACTTC. Amino acid sequence: CASRQRTGGQETQYF.

This clonotype came up many times. The chain combines TRBV19 with TRBJ1-3, with TRBD1 as a possible D gene (6 bases). Germline V CDR1 and CDR2: LNHDA, SQIVND (reference sequence). Trimming left V 5 bases short and J 4 bases short, with 12 bases between. The CDR3 covers 14 residues. CDR3 protein: CASSQQGIGNTIYF. The CDR3 DNA follows: TGTGCCAGTAGTCAACAGGGAATAGGAAACACCATATATTTT.

Ten or more counts support this clonotype. The chain has TRBV29-1 and TRBJ1-2; D is possibly TRBD1 (5 bases). The CDR3 extends over 12 amino acids. Germline CDR1 is SQVTM and CDR2 is ANQGSEA. V dropped 2 bases and J dropped 4 bases, with 8 bases sitting between them. This CDR3 reads CSVENRRYGYTF. In nucleotides, the CDR3 is TGCAGCGTTGAAAACAGGCGCTATGGCTACACCTTC.

V gene TRBV6-5 combines with J gene TRBJ1-1; D not resolved. The germline gives CDR1 MNHEY, CDR2 SVGAGI. Trimming took 0 bases from V and 7 from J, leaving 18 bases between them. CDR3 length: 16 residues. CDR3 DNA: TGTGCCAGCAGTTACTCGAGGAGGGCCGGAAAAGTTGAAGCTTTCTTT. As protein: CASSYSRRAGKVEAFF.

The rearrangement uses TRBV12-3 or TRBV12-4 and TRBJ2-5; 9 bases agree with TRBD1. After removal of 7 bases from V and 3 bases from J, the junction contained 3 bases not matched to a gene. There are 13 residues in the CDR3. The CDR3 bases are TGTGCCAGCACCGACAGGGGGAAAGAGACCCAGTACTTC. Its protein product is CASTDRGKETQYF.

This clonotype was recorded a few times. V usage is TRBV5-1 and J usage is TRBJ2-2; D is ambiguous. The CDR3 extends over 16 amino acids. Between the trimmed V and J ends, which lost 0 bases and 0 bases, there was a span of 9 bases. The germline gives CDR1 SGHRS, CDR2 YFSETQ. The CDR3 DNA follows: TGCGCCAGCAGCTTGGTAGACTTTTCGAACACCGGGGAGCTGTTTTTT. Translating gives CASSLVDFSNTGELFF.

This sequence joins TRBV7-9 and TRBJ1-2; D unresolved. Germline loops: CDR1 SEHNR, CDR2 FQNEAQ (reference sequence). There are 14 residues in the CDR3. V was shortened by 3 bases and J by 2 bases, with 10 bases between the two germline ends. CDR3 in amino acids: CASSFGNENYGYTF. CDR3 bases: TGTGCCAGCAGCTTTGGGAATGAAAACTATGGCTACACCTTC.

V and J are TRBV9 and TRBJ1-1; D not certain. The CDR3 length is 14 residues. Trimming stripped 4 bases from V and 0 bases from J, with 10 bases between. Germline V gene lookup returns CDR1 SGDLS and CDR2 YYNGEE. CDR3 DNA sequence: TGTGCCAGCAGCCCACCAGGTGTGAACACTGAAGCTTTCTTT. Protein: CASSPPGVNTEAFF.

Many counts were recorded for this clonotype. The V gene is TRBV15, the J gene TRBJ2-3, with TRBD1 matching 8 bases. There are 14 residues in the CDR3. Germline V gene lookup returns CDR1 LNHNV and CDR2 YYDKDF (reference sequence). V gave up 8 bases and J gave up 6 bases; unmatched junction bases: 10. As DNA, the CDR3 is TGTGCCACCGGGGACAGGTCCCGCGGTGATACGCAGTATTTT. It codes for CATGDRSRGDTQYF.